This T cell receptor (beta chain) stems from a study of T cell repertoires in cytomegalovirus infection (dated by TCRdb to the late 2010s). Regarding the research as a whole: Donor HLA type was relevant to the analysis, because carriage of CMV infection together with the matching HLA type was indicated by public TCR beta signatures. Study-wide findings and limitations: The ex vivo response was dominated by HLA-C-restricted CMV-specific TCR beta clonotypes, which also provided the single most frequent clonotype in two of eight donors. Carriers of CMV infection plus the relevant HLA type were discriminated by the cumulative frequency of public TCR beta family members in the study cohort and in an independent approximately 400-donor cohort.

Deletion took 3 bases off V and 5 bases off J, with a span of 11 bases between the germline ends. From the germline V gene, CDR1 is LGHNA and CDR2 is YNFKEQ. The CDR3 goes from the cysteine to the phenylalanine over 14 residues. Only the CDR3 DNA is retained, 42 bases long and in frame from the first base. The run used an Illumina HiSeq 1500. The public reads were quality trimmed at Q25 with fastp and then assembled into clones with MiXCR by TCRdb, keeping productive beta chains. Entries that share a CDR3 protein sequence are merged under the most common genes and DNA. The sample has tens of thousands of distinct CDR3 sequences on record, around 3.8% of them singletons. The ten largest clones add up to around 21% of the sample. This clonotype was recorded at least ten times. Its antigen has not been determined. There are no base qualities to consult, and no much larger clone falls within one base.

The sequence was obtained from a human donor in good health (CMV status not recorded). Some clones in this sample may be carry-over from other donors' samples. Recombination linked TRBV4-2 to TRBJ2-1, and TRBD1 may be the D gene, going by 5 matching bases. Source material: PBMCs. Here the CDR3 is given as CASSQGRVNNEQFF. In nucleotides, the sequence is TGTGCCAGCAGCCAGGGCAGGGTTAACAATGAGCAGTTCTTC.